The rows below give T cell receptor beta chains drawn from one sample of a study of low-dose radiotherapy and immunotherapy resistance in tumors. MiXCR, run by TCRdb on the reads, gives a single entry per CDR3 protein. The sample records tens of thousands of distinct CDR3 sequences, over 15% being singletons. Source: PBMCs, taken before treatment. These receptors were taken from a male donor with prostate cancer. CDR3s include the opening cysteine and the closing phenylalanine or tryptophan. The D gene is left open where the match is weak. Clone size appears in some rows only: once, few, many, or a class for an expanded clone.

v_call: TRBV6-6; clone_size: many; d_call: -; j_call: TRBJ2-7; cdr3_aa: CASISVGFSYEQYF; cdr3_nt: TGTGCCAGTATCTCTGTGGGGTTCTCCTACGAGCAGTACTTC
v_call: TRBV12-3/TRBV12-4; clone_size: -; d_call: TRBD2; j_call: TRBJ2-1; cdr3_aa: CASSAGLVDTEQFF; cdr3_nt: TGTGCCAGCAGTGCGGGACTAGTCGATACTGAGCAGTTCTTC
v_call: TRBV6-6; clone_size: many; d_call: TRBD2; j_call: TRBJ2-4; cdr3_aa: CASSGGWLGKNIQYF; cdr3_nt: TGTGCCAGCAGCGGGGGGTGGTTGGGCAAAAACATTCAGTACTTC
v_call: TRBV23-1; clone_size: -; d_call: TRBD2; j_call: TRBJ2-2; cdr3_aa: CASSRTPGLAGENTGELFF; cdr3_nt: TGCGCCAGCAGTCGCACCCCAGGACTAGCGGGGGAAAACACCGGGGAGCTGTTTTTT
v_call: TRBV6-2/TRBV6-3; clone_size: many; d_call: TRBD2; j_call: TRBJ2-1; cdr3_aa: CASRMTSGLTFSEDNEQFF; cdr3_nt: TGTGCCAGCAGGATGACTAGCGGGCTTACTTTTTCCGAGGACAATGAGCAGTTCTTC
v_call: TRBV6-2/TRBV6-3; clone_size: many; d_call: -; j_call: TRBJ2-1; cdr3_aa: CASSAPNEQFF; cdr3_nt: TGTGCCAGCAGCGCCCCCAATGAGCAGTTCTTC
v_call: TRBV7-2; clone_size: many; d_call: -; j_call: TRBJ1-1; cdr3_aa: CASSTRENTEAFF; cdr3_nt: TGTGCCAGCAGCACCCGGGAAAACACTGAAGCTTTCTTT
v_call: TRBV6-1; clone_size: many; d_call: TRBD2; j_call: TRBJ2-3; cdr3_aa: CASSERGGGAADTQYF; cdr3_nt: TGTGCCAGCAGTGAAAGAGGCGGGGGGGCTGCAGATACGCAGTATTTT
v_call: TRBV5-1; clone_size: many; d_call: TRBD1; j_call: TRBJ2-1; cdr3_aa: CASRMDRGALDEQFF; cdr3_nt: TGCGCCAGCAGGATGGACAGGGGTGCGCTCGATGAGCAGTTCTTC
v_call: TRBV27; clone_size: -; d_call: TRBD1; j_call: TRBJ2-7; cdr3_aa: CASSYKTGAVIGEQYF; cdr3_nt: TGTGCCAGCAGTTACAAGACAGGGGCGGTTATCGGCGAGCAGTACTTC
v_call: TRBV7-9; clone_size: many; d_call: -; j_call: TRBJ1-1; cdr3_aa: CASSNIPGAEAFF; cdr3_nt: TGTGCCAGCAGCAATATCCCTGGGGCCGAAGCTTTCTTT
v_call: TRBV5-5; clone_size: many; d_call: TRBD1; j_call: TRBJ1-6; cdr3_aa: CASSRGTGIVNSPLHF; cdr3_nt: TGTGCCAGCAGCCGCGGGACAGGGATTGTCAATTCACCCCTCCACTTT
v_call: TRBV2; clone_size: -; d_call: -; j_call: TRBJ2-6; cdr3_aa: CASSPGRTGANVLTF; cdr3_nt: TGTGCCAGCAGCCCTGGGAGGACCGGGGCCAACGTCCTGACTTTC
v_call: TRBV7-2; clone_size: many; d_call: TRBD2; j_call: TRBJ2-1; cdr3_aa: CASSLGSSGAKNEQFF; cdr3_nt: TGTGCCAGCAGCTTAGGTTCTAGCGGGGCGAAAAATGAGCAGTTCTTC
v_call: TRBV20-1; clone_size: many; d_call: TRBD1; j_call: TRBJ1-4; cdr3_aa: CSAISGTVEKLFF; cdr3_nt: TGCAGTGCGATCAGTGGGACAGTTGAAAAACTGTTTTTT
v_call: TRBV3-1; clone_size: -; d_call: -; j_call: TRBJ1-1; cdr3_aa: CAKSQDGGPGSEAFF; cdr3_nt: TGTGCCAAAAGCCAAGATGGCGGGCCAGGATCCGAAGCTTTCTTT
v_call: TRBV3-1; clone_size: many; d_call: TRBD2; j_call: TRBJ2-7; cdr3_aa: CASSQGLAAHEQYF; cdr3_nt: TGTGCCAGCAGCCAAGGCCTAGCGGCACACGAGCAGTACTTC
v_call: TRBV13; clone_size: many; d_call: -; j_call: TRBJ2-5; cdr3_aa: CASSFWSSGRETQYF; cdr3_nt: TGTGCCAGCAGCTTCTGGTCCTCGGGAAGGGAGACCCAGTACTTC
v_call: TRBV20-1; clone_size: -; d_call: -; j_call: TRBJ1-5; cdr3_aa: CSASGQGWSNQPQHF; cdr3_nt: TGCAGTGCTAGCGGTCAGGGATGGAGCAATCAGCCCCAGCATTTT
v_call: TRBV12-3/TRBV12-4; clone_size: many; d_call: -; j_call: TRBJ2-4; cdr3_aa: CASSFGAGENIQYF; cdr3_nt: TGTGCCAGCAGTTTTGGGGCAGGGGAAAACATTCAGTACTTC
v_call: TRBV14; clone_size: many; d_call: -; j_call: TRBJ2-2; cdr3_aa: CASSQVRDTGELFF; cdr3_nt: TGTGCCAGCAGCCAAGTCAGGGATACCGGGGAGCTGTTTTTT
v_call: TRBV6-2/TRBV6-3; clone_size: many; d_call: -; j_call: TRBJ2-4; cdr3_aa: CASSIGLAKNIQYF; cdr3_nt: TGTGCCAGCAGCATTGGACTAGCCAAAAACATTCAGTACTTC
v_call: TRBV2; clone_size: -; d_call: -; j_call: TRBJ1-1; cdr3_aa: CASIQVGGTEAFF; cdr3_nt: TGTGCCAGCATCCAGGTTGGGGGCACTGAAGCTTTCTTT
v_call: TRBV6-2/TRBV6-3; clone_size: many; d_call: TRBD2; j_call: TRBJ2-3; cdr3_aa: CASSGGGGVTDTQYF; cdr3_nt: TGTGCCAGCAGTGGGGGCGGGGGGGTCACAGATACGCAGTATTTT
v_call: TRBV19; clone_size: many; d_call: TRBD1; j_call: TRBJ1-6; cdr3_aa: CASRGTGAINSPLHF; cdr3_nt: TGTGCCAGTAGAGGGACAGGGGCTATCAATTCACCCCTCCACTTT
v_call: TRBV20-1; clone_size: many; d_call: TRBD1; j_call: TRBJ2-1; cdr3_aa: CSARPGQVRNEQFF; cdr3_nt: TGCAGTGCTAGACCGGGACAGGTGAGAAATGAGCAGTTCTTC
v_call: TRBV9; clone_size: many; d_call: TRBD1; j_call: TRBJ2-1; cdr3_aa: CASNEGTGAGEQFF; cdr3_nt: TGTGCCAGCAACGAGGGGACAGGGGCGGGTGAGCAGTTCTTC
v_call: TRBV11-1; clone_size: -; d_call: TRBD2; j_call: TRBJ2-1; cdr3_aa: CASSFRLADSSYEQFF; cdr3_nt: TGTGCCAGCAGCTTCCGGCTAGCGGATTCATCCTACGAGCAGTTCTTC
v_call: TRBV10-3; clone_size: many; d_call: -; j_call: TRBJ1-4; cdr3_aa: CAISDGEGREKLFF; cdr3_nt: TGTGCCATCAGTGATGGTGAGGGCCGGGAAAAACTGTTTTTT
v_call: TRBV18; clone_size: many; d_call: -; j_call: TRBJ2-3; cdr3_aa: CASSPLARWTDTQYF; cdr3_nt: TGTGCCAGCTCACCCCTAGCGCGTTGGACAGATACGCAGTATTTT
v_call: TRBV15; clone_size: many; d_call: -; j_call: TRBJ2-5; cdr3_aa: CATSRDLGRQETQYF; cdr3_nt: TGTGCCACCAGCAGAGATCTGGGCAGGCAAGAGACCCAGTACTTC
v_call: TRBV18; clone_size: many; d_call: TRBD2; j_call: TRBJ2-3; cdr3_aa: CASSPRGGTDTQYF; cdr3_nt: TGTGCCAGCTCACCCCGGGGGGGGACAGATACGCAGTATTTT
v_call: TRBV5-1; clone_size: -; d_call: -; j_call: TRBJ2-7; cdr3_aa: CASSLLVWSEQYF; cdr3_nt: TGCGCCAGCAGCTTGTTGGTGTGGAGTGAGCAGTACTTC
v_call: TRBV2; clone_size: -; d_call: TRBD1; j_call: TRBJ2-3; cdr3_aa: CASSDSTGPDTQYF; cdr3_nt: TGTGCCAGCAGTGATTCGACAGGGCCAGATACGCAGTATTTT
v_call: TRBV2; clone_size: many; d_call: -; j_call: TRBJ2-7; cdr3_aa: CASSVEEFYEQYF; cdr3_nt: TGTGCCAGCAGTGTAGAGGAGTTCTACGAGCAGTACTTC
v_call: TRBV7-2; clone_size: many; d_call: TRBD2; j_call: TRBJ2-2; cdr3_aa: CASSIAGFNTGELFF; cdr3_nt: TGTGCCAGCAGTATAGCGGGTTTTAACACCGGGGAGCTGTTTTTT
v_call: TRBV10-3; clone_size: many; d_call: -; j_call: TRBJ2-6; cdr3_aa: CAISDLTGANVLTF; cdr3_nt: TGTGCCATCAGTGATCTGACTGGGGCCAACGTCCTGACTTTC
v_call: TRBV7-3; clone_size: many; d_call: -; j_call: TRBJ2-7; cdr3_aa: CASSFSLASEQYF; cdr3_nt: TGTGCCAGCAGCTTCTCATTGGCGAGCGAGCAGTACTTC
v_call: TRBV19; clone_size: many; d_call: -; j_call: TRBJ2-3; cdr3_aa: CASGRGQGTDTQYF; cdr3_nt: TGTGCCAGTGGCAGGGGCCAGGGCACAGATACGCAGTATTTT
v_call: TRBV5-6; clone_size: -; d_call: -; j_call: TRBJ1-2; cdr3_aa: CASSGYKGDNSNYGYTF; cdr3_nt: TGTGCCAGCAGCGGCTACAAAGGGGATAACTCTAACTATGGCTACACCTTC
v_call: TRBV5-1; clone_size: many; d_call: -; j_call: TRBJ1-2; cdr3_aa: CASSADTHYGYTF; cdr3_nt: TGCGCCAGCAGCGCGGACACCCACTATGGCTACACCTTC
v_call: TRBV11-3; clone_size: many; d_call: -; j_call: TRBJ2-7; cdr3_aa: CASSLAGNEQYF; cdr3_nt: TGTGCCAGCAGCTTAGCAGGGAACGAGCAGTACTTC
v_call: TRBV10-3; clone_size: -; d_call: -; j_call: TRBJ2-1; cdr3_aa: CAISLRNEQFF; cdr3_nt: TGTGCCATCAGCCTTCGCAATGAGCAGTTCTTC
v_call: TRBV5-1; clone_size: many; d_call: -; j_call: TRBJ1-3; cdr3_aa: CASSSQGTGNTIYF; cdr3_nt: TGCGCCAGCAGCTCCCAGGGTACTGGAAACACCATATATTTT
v_call: TRBV11-2; clone_size: many; d_call: -; j_call: TRBJ2-7; cdr3_aa: CASSIHEAGEQYF; cdr3_nt: TGTGCCAGCAGTATCCACGAGGCGGGGGAGCAGTACTTC
v_call: TRBV10-3; clone_size: many; d_call: TRBD1; j_call: TRBJ2-5; cdr3_aa: CAISGDSSKTQYF; cdr3_nt: TGTGCCATCAGTGGGGACAGTTCCAAGACCCAGTACTTC
v_call: TRBV6-2/TRBV6-3; clone_size: -; d_call: -; j_call: TRBJ2-1; cdr3_aa: CASSYFPRNEQFF; cdr3_nt: TGTGCCAGCAGTTACTTCCCCAGAAATGAGCAGTTCTTC
v_call: TRBV29-1; clone_size: many; d_call: -; j_call: TRBJ2-5; cdr3_aa: CSVGEPGETQYF; cdr3_nt: TGCAGCGTTGGGGAGCCGGGGGAGACCCAGTACTTC
v_call: TRBV5-1; clone_size: many; d_call: -; j_call: TRBJ1-3; cdr3_aa: CASSLQVRTSGNTIYF; cdr3_nt: TGCGCCAGCAGCTTGCAAGTCCGAACCTCTGGAAACACCATATATTTT